The 8 T cell receptor beta chains below were found in one sample sequenced in a study of Ad26.COV2.S vaccination and SARS-CoV-2 variants. Sample treatment: 15 to 20 received Ad26.COV2.S at low or high dose, single or two shots; about 5 received placebo; per-sample allocation not given. The samples were gathered on day 63 after the first injection of vaccine or placebo. Clones were sequenced by immunoSEQ multiplex PCR, and TCRdb holds only the in-frame ones, with some missing. There are 250,000 or so clones in the sample; 70% to 90% occur only once, and about 2.8% lies in the top ten. The source was peripheral blood, collected in a trial of Ad26.COV2.S vaccine versus placebo. The receptors were gathered from a person between 18 and 59 years old who received the Ad26.COV2.S COVID-19 vaccine or a placebo.

In DNA, the CDR3 is TGCGCCAGCAGCCAAGATGGAAGTAGCGGGAGGATCAATTGCGACGAGCAGTACGTC. Protein sequence: CASSQDGSSGRINCDEQYV. The chain carries TRBV4-3 and TRBJ2-7; 10 positions match TRBD2. CDR1 LGHNA and CDR2 YSLEER come from the germline V gene. With 0 bases clipped from V and 5 bases from J, the junction kept 16 bases outside the gene matches. The CDR3 runs to 19 residues.

The CDR3 loop is CASSQGPAGEADTQYF. The CDR3 region has the DNA TGTGCCAGCAGCCAAGGACCAGCGGGGGAGGCAGATACGCAGTATTTT. This chain links TRBV3-1 (or the pseudogene TRBV3-2) with TRBJ2-3; 8 bases line up with TRBD2. The ends lost 1 base at V and 4 bases at J; junction bases unmatched: 7. The CDR3 totals 16 residues. The germline CDR1 and CDR2 sequences are LGHDT and YNNKEL (reference sequence).

The CDR3 reads CSVTGTGSEKLFF. The CDR3 DNA reads as TGCAGCGTAACCGGGACAGGCAGTGAAAAACTGTTTTTT. The J gene is TRBJ1-4, the V gene TRBV29-1, with TRBD1 identical over 8 bases. CDR3 length: 13 residues. Germline CDR1 SQVTM, CDR2 ANQGSEA. V was clipped by 6 bases and J by 7 bases; unmatched bases: 7.

The chain combines TRBV7-3 with TRBJ2-2; D perhaps matches TRBD2 (6 bases). The CDR3 spans 16 residues. Deletions cut 0 bases from V and 6 bases from J, with 14 bases between. Germline CDR1 SGHTA, CDR2 FQGTGA. DNA for the CDR3: TGTGCCAGCAGCTTAACAGGAGCGGGCCTACCCGGGGAGCTGTTTTTT. Translation gives CASSLTGAGLPGELFF. Combining the CDR3 with reference TRBV7-3 and TRBJ2-2 gives the whole variable domain GAGVSQTPSNKVTEKGKYVELRCDPISGHTALYWYRQSLGQGPEFLIYFQGTGAADDSGLPNDRFFAVRPEGSVSTLKIQRTERGDSAVYLCASSLTGAGLPGELFFGEGSRLTVL.

The rearrangement links TRBV28 to TRBJ1-5, with TRBD1 matching 12 bases. The ends lost 4 bases at V and 8 bases at J; junction bases unmatched: 3. This CDR3 region has 14 residues. The germline V gene has CDR1 MDHEN and CDR2 SYDVKM. The CDR3 coding sequence is TGTGCCAGCAGTTGGGGACAGGGGGCAAAGCCCCAGCATTTT. Amino acid sequence: CASSWGQGAKPQHF.

The chain has TRBV19 and TRBJ1-1; D is perhaps TRBD1 (6 bases). The V gene's germline CDR1 is LNHDA and CDR2 SQIVND (reference sequence). V lost 7 bases to trimming and J lost 7 bases, with 16 bases between them. The CDR3 extends over 13 amino acids. The CDR3 here is CASTDRPDHEAFF. CDR3 bases: TGTGCCAGTACCGACAGGCCCGACCATGAAGCTTTCTTT.

The chain couples TRBV18 to TRBJ2-1; 10 positions agree with TRBD2. The CDR3 runs 17 residues. V lost 2 bases, J lost 9 bases, and 13 bases stayed unmatched. Germline values: CDR1 KGHSH, CDR2 LQKENI. The CDR3 spells CASSPIRQRGGDGEQFF. The CDR3 DNA follows: TGTGCCAGCTCACCAATCCGGCAGCGGGGGGGCGATGGTGAGCAGTTCTTC. The full variable domain, rest sourced from reference TRBV18 and TRBJ2-1, is NAGVMQNPRHLVRRRGQEARLRCSPMKGHSHVYWYRQLPEEGLKFMVYLQKENIIDESGMPKERFSAEFPKEGPSILRIQQVVRGDSAAYFCASSPIRQRGGDGEQFFGPGTRLTVL.

This clone was recorded a few times. V is TRBV4-3 and J is TRBJ1-4; D unresolved. The CDR3 loop spans 13 amino acids. Trimming left V 4 bases short and J 13 bases short, with 16 bases between. Germline-derived CDR1 and CDR2 are LGHNA and YSLEER. CDR3 in amino acids: CASSPSSGSRLFF. CDR3 in DNA: TGCGCCAGCAGCCCGAGCAGCGGAAGTAGACTGTTTTTT.